Listed here are 2 T cell receptor beta chains from one sample, sequenced in a study of CD8 T cells in Susac syndrome. Reverse transcription of roughly 0.45 to 1 ug RNA was carried out with random hexamers. TCRdb ran MiXCR on the immunoSEQ multiplex PCR reads and lists one entry per CDR3 protein. The table includes around 170,000 distinct CDR3 sequences, around 95% detected once. What was sequenced was CD4+ T cells from PBMCs. The receptors originated from a human donor with Susac syndrome.

The genes are TRBV15 and TRBJ1-2; 11 nucleotides align to TRBD1. Germline CDR1 is LNHNV and CDR2 is YYDKDF (reference sequence). V was clipped by 1 base and J by 7 bases; unmatched bases: 2. The CDR3 has 14 amino acids. This chain's CDR3 is CATSRAGTGGGYTF. In DNA, the CDR3 is TGTGCCACCAGCAGAGCCGGGACAGGGGGTGGCTACACCTTC.

This clonotype has a single count. The J gene is TRBJ1-1, the V gene TRBV6-4; D call uncertain. The CDR3 is 14 residues long. V gave up 3 bases and J gave up 8 bases, with 16 bases separating them. CDR1 is MRHNA and CDR2 is SNTAGT in the germline V gene. CDR3 region: CASSEAGIGSEAFF. DNA of the CDR3: TGTGCCAGCAGTGAGGCCGGGATTGGGTCGGAAGCTTTCTTT.